Below, one T cell receptor beta chain is given with its context. Enrollment of patients from Seattle took place during active infection, with longitudinal follow-up. How the authors handled the data: For nucleated cells, counts were estimated from reference gene primer amplification. Here immunoSEQ multiplex PCR was the method, and the copy in TCRdb shows in-frame clones only, minus some. Clone size and V and J calls were adopted from that table, with D and trimming inferred from the DNA. The sample comprises 250,000 to 400,000 clones, about 91% of which are singletons, and 1.5% to 2% rests with the top ten. The data were taken from a study of blood T cell repertoires in COVID-19. The CDR3 loop spans 15 amino acids. V dropped 1 base and J dropped 6 bases, with 12 bases sitting between them. Germline CDR1 reads SEHNR; CDR2 reads FQNEAQ (reference sequence).

Material for sequencing was peripheral blood. The chain recombines TRBV7-9 with TRBJ2-2; D perhaps matches TRBD2 (6 bases). This receptor was identified in a woman in her thirties with COVID-19, enrolled during active disease. CDR3 protein: CASSLVRREAGELFF. DNA of the CDR3: TGTGCCAGCAGCTTAGTACGGAGGGAGGCCGGGGAGCTGTTTTTT. The full variable domain, in which reference TRBV7-9 and TRBJ2-2 provide the parts outside the CDR3, is DTGVSQNPRHKITKRGQNVTFRCDPISEHNRLYWYRQTLGQGPEFLTYFQNEAQLEKSRLLSDRFSAERPKGSFSTLEIQRTEQGDSAMYLCASSLVRREAGELFFGEGSRLTVL.